Listed below are T cell receptor beta chains from one sample, sequenced in a study of shared clonotypes between healthy human individuals. This table comes from immunoSEQ multiplex PCR, and its TCRdb copy is limited to in-frame clones, with some not included. The data contain around 1.1 million clones, around 78% of them seen just once; the ten biggest clones take up 0.6% to 0.75%. Specimen: memory CD4+ T cells from PBMCs. These receptors were taken from a man aged 18 to 29 in good health. Some clones in this sample may be carry-over from other donors' samples. Each CDR3 is given with its conserved first and last residue. A D gene is named only where the DNA matches it firmly. Where a row states a size, it is once, few, many or the class of an expanded clone; other rows omit it.

>TRBJ1-5|TRBV18|NA|TRBD1
TGTGCCAGCTCACCGGGGGACAGATATCAGCCCCAGCATTTT
CASSPGDRYQPQHF
>TRBJ1-1|TRBV6-1|NA|NA
TGTGCCGGGACATCGGGCGGGGGGGACACTGAAGCTTTCTTT
CAGTSGGGDTEAFF
>TRBJ1-3|TRBV28|NA|NA
TGTGCCAGCAGTTTCGCCGGTGGGGGGGCGGCTGGAAACACCATATATTTT
CASSFAGGGAAGNTIYF
>TRBJ1-2|TRBV27|NA|NA
TGTGCCAGCAGTTTATCCGGGGCGCCGGGATATGGCTACACCTTC
CASSLSGAPGYGYTF
>TRBJ2-7|TRBV4-3|NA|TRBD2
TGCGCCAGCAGCCGAGAGGGGACGGGGGGCTACGAGCAGTACTTC
CASSREGTGGYEQYF
>TRBJ1-1|TRBV29-1|NA|NA
TGCAGCGTTCGAGGAGGGACTGAAGCTTTCTTT
CSVRGGTEAFF
>TRBJ1-1|TRBV18|many|TRBD1
TGTGCCAGCTCGGGGGCGGGACAGGACACTGAAGCTTTCTTT
CASSGAGQDTEAFF
>TRBJ2-1|TRBV7-6|NA|NA
TGTGCCAGCAGCTTAGAGTCTCTTTTTGGTGAGCAGTTCTTC
CASSLESLFGEQFF
>TRBJ2-3|TRBV4-1|NA|TRBD2
TGCGCCAGCAGCCTTCGAGCGGGGGCAGGCACAGATACGCAGTATTTT
CASSLRAGAGTDTQYF
>TRBJ2-7|TRBV11-2|many|TRBD2
TGTGCCAGCAGCTTAATAGCGGGGGACTACGAGCAGTACTTC
CASSLIAGDYEQYF
>TRBJ1-2|TRBV2|once|TRBD1
TGTGCCAGCAGCGCCGACAGGGGCTATGGCTACACCTTC
CASSADRGYGYTF
>TRBJ1-4|TRBV2|NA|NA
TGTGCCAGCAGTATTTTTCCAGTTTCCACTAATGAAAAACTGTTTTTT
CASSIFPVSTNEKLFF
>TRBJ2-5|TRBV7-2|NA|TRBD2
TGTGCCAGCAGCTACTATGCGGGAGGGGAAGAGACCCAGTACTTC
CASSYYAGGEETQYF
>TRBJ2-5|TRBV7-9|NA|TRBD2
TGTGCCAGCAGCCCCGGGACTAGCAGGGAGACCCAGTACTTC
CASSPGTSRETQYF
>TRBJ2-1|TRBV6-5|NA|TRBD2
TGTGCCAGCCAGACTAGCGGGAGCTCCTACAATGAGCAGTTCTTC
CASQTSGSSYNEQFF
>TRBJ2-4|TRBV5-1|NA|TRBD1
TGCGCCAGCAGCCGGGACAGCCTACGGGAAGACATTCAGTACTTC
CASSRDSLREDIQYF
>TRBJ2-3|TRBV29-1|NA|NA
TGCAGCGTGGAAAAGCGGGGCACAGATACGCAGTATTTT
CSVEKRGTDTQYF
>TRBJ1-4|TRBV19|NA|NA
TGTGCCAGTAGCGGCTTTACAGGGATTAATGAAAAACTGTTTTTT
CASSGFTGINEKLFF
>TRBJ2-5|TRBV5-8|NA|TRBD2
TGTGCCAGCAGCCGCCGGGACTACAGACCTCAAGAGACCCAGTACTTC
CASSRRDYRPQETQYF
>TRBJ2-7|TRBV10-3|NA|TRBD2
TGTGCCATCAGTGAAACCCCACACCGGACTAGCGGGAGAACGATGAACTTC
CAISETPHRTSGRTMNF
>TRBJ2-3|TRBV7-9|NA|NA
TGTGCCAGCAGCTTATCGGGACAAGCCACAGATACGCAGTATTTT
CASSLSGQATDTQYF
>TRBJ1-5|TRBV5-1|NA|TRBD1
TGCGCCAGCAGTCCTGGACAGGGGCCTCAGCCCCAGCATTTT
CASSPGQGPQPQHF
>TRBJ2-1|TRBV7-2|once|NA
TGTGCCAGCAGCTTAGCCGGGAGCCACAATGAGCAGTTCTTC
CASSLAGSHNEQFF
>TRBJ2-3|TRBV5-1|few|TRBD2
TGCGCCAGCAGCTTGCCCCCAGGCGGGAGGGCCCCAGATACGCAGTATTTT
CASSLPPGGRAPDTQYF
>TRBJ2-3|TRBV28|NA|TRBD2
TGTGCCAGCAGTCCCTCCTTGGGAACTAGCGGGACCGATACGCAGTATTTT
CASSPSLGTSGTDTQYF
>TRBJ1-2|TRBV4-1|NA|NA
TGCGCCAGCAGCCAAGATCGGGGGGCTCCCTATGGCTACACCTTC
CASSQDRGAPYGYTF
>TRBJ2-3|TRBV5-1|once|NA
TGCGCCAGCAGCTTGGGACTGGGGGGCGCGTTCGATACGCAGTATTTT
CASSLGLGGAFDTQYF
>TRBJ1-5|TRBV19|NA|NA
TGTGCCAGTAGTCCCCCCCAGGGTACCAATCAGCCCCAGCATTTT
CASSPPQGTNQPQHF
>TRBJ2-7|TRBV15|NA|NA
TGTGCCACCAGCAGGGGCAGCTACGAGCAGTACTTC
CATSRGSYEQYF
>TRBJ1-4|TRBV15|NA|NA
TGTGCCACCAGCAGCGGTACGCAGGCTAATGAAAAACTGTTTTTT
CATSSGTQANEKLFF
>TRBJ2-1|TRBV7-9|NA|TRBD2
TGTGCCAGCAGCCCCCACCCAAAGGGACTAGCGGTCCGCGAGCAGTTCTTC
CASSPHPKGLAVREQFF
>TRBJ1-1|TRBV7-2|NA|NA
TGTGCCAGCAGCTTTACCCAGGTCTCTGAAGCTTTCTTT
CASSFTQVSEAFF
>TRBJ2-1|TRBV4-2|NA|TRBD2
TGTGCCAGCAGCCACTTTGGGGGGGACCCCACCAACAATGAGCAGTTCTTC
CASSHFGGDPTNNEQFF
>TRBJ2-1|TRBV7-9|many|NA
TGTGCCAGCACCCAAACGCGGGCGGGAACATACAATGAGCAGTTCTTC
CASTQTRAGTYNEQFF
>TRBJ2-3|TRBV5-1|NA|NA
TGCGCCAGCAGCTTGGTAGGCCCAGATACGCAGTATTTT
CASSLVGPDTQYF
>TRBJ2-3|TRBV7-3|NA|TRBD2
TGTGCCAGCAGCTTGGGACTAGCGGCTAGCACAGATACGCAGTATTTT
CASSLGLAASTDTQYF
>TRBJ2-5|TRBV9|NA|TRBD1
TGTGCCAGCAGCGCAGACAGGGGTTACGAGACCCAGTACTTC
CASSADRGYETQYF
>TRBJ1-3|TRBV28|NA|NA
TGTGCCAGCAGTTTAGCGATAGGTGGAAACACCATATATTTT
CASSLAIGGNTIYF
>TRBJ2-7|TRBV29-1|NA|NA
TGCAGCGTTGACCAGGGCGACGGCGACGAGCAGTACTTC
CSVDQGDGDEQYF
>TRBJ2-3|TRBV30|NA|NA
TGTGCCTGGAAGGCGGGGACTAGCACAGATACGCAGTATTTT
CAWKAGTSTDTQYF
>TRBJ2-1|TRBV9|NA|NA
TGTGCCAGCAGCGTAGCCCGGTCAAAAGAGCAGTTCTTC
CASSVARSKEQFF
>TRBJ1-3|TRBV6-5|NA|NA
TGTGCCAGCAGTTACGACGGCTCTGGAAACACCATATATTTT
CASSYDGSGNTIYF
>TRBJ2-2|TRBV11-1|NA|TRBD2
TGTGCCAGCAGCCAGACTAGCGGAGCGAACACCGGGGAGCTGTTTTTT
CASSQTSGANTGELFF
>TRBJ2-7|TRBV7-2|NA|NA
TGTGCCAGCAGCTGGTTGGGCGGGATGGTTTACGAGCAGTACTTC
CASSWLGGMVYEQYF
>TRBJ1-2|TRBV19|few|NA
TGTGCCAGTAGTTGGTCGAACCTTAACTATGGCTACACCTTC
CASSWSNLNYGYTF